What follows are 13 T cell receptor beta chains derived from one specimen sequenced in a study of blood T cell repertoires in COVID-19. The assay was immunoSEQ multiplex PCR, and TCRdb's table has in-frame clones only and misses some. Of 150,000 to 200,000 clones detected, approximately 79% appear once; the ten largest clones hold 2.5% to 3%. Source material: peripheral blood. These receptors came from a woman of 80 years or more with acute or convalescent COVID-19.

The chain carries TRBV7-9 and TRBJ2-2, with a possible D match to TRBD1 (6 bases). Germline-derived CDR1 and CDR2 are SEHNR and FQNEAQ (reference sequence). The CDR3 is 17 amino acids. V was pared by 1 base and J by 2 bases, with 14 bases between. CDR3 bases: TGTGCCAGCAGCTTAGTTGGAACAGGGAGCAACACCGGGGAGCTGTTTTTT. Residues: CASSLVGTGSNTGELFF.

The V call is TRBV6-1, the J call TRBJ1-5; D remains ambiguous. V was pared by 1 base and J by 9 bases, with 7 bases between. The CDR3 totals 12 residues. CDR1 MNHNS and CDR2 SASEGT come from the germline V gene. CDR3 DNA sequence: TGTGCCAGCAGTGAAGGGTTGCGGCCCCAGCATTTT. Translated: CASSEGLRPQHF.

This clone was observed a single time. V is TRBV12-2 and J is TRBJ2-6; the D call in the table, TRBD1, was not verified against the DNA. TRBV12-2 is annotated as a pseudogene. There are 19 residues in the CDR3. The CDR3: CASRLGPAGVRSGANVLTF. Written as DNA, the CDR3 is TGTGCAAGTCGCTTAGGCCCAGCAGGGGTCCGCTCTGGGGCCAACGTCCTGACTTTC.

This chain connects TRBV7-7 to TRBJ2-2, with TRBD2 matching 7 bases. Germline V gene data show CDR1 as SSHAT and CDR2 as FNYEAQ (reference sequence). This CDR3 has 19 amino acids. The V gene end was trimmed by 2 bases and the J gene end by 2 bases; junction bases not matched to a gene: 14. In nucleotides, the CDR3 is TGTGCCAGCAGCTTATTCCCCCCCGGCGGGAGATTTAACACCGGGGAGCTGTTTTTT. It is translated as CASSLFPPGGRFNTGELFF.

The chain joins TRBV7-2 to TRBJ2-1; maybe TRBD2 (6 bases). The CDR3 extends over 14 amino acids. The germline V gene has CDR1 SGHTA and CDR2 FQGNSA. V gave up 2 bases and J gave up 7 bases, with 12 bases separating them. The DNA of the CDR3 is TGTGCCAGCAGCTTAAGGTACGGAGGGAATGAGCAGTTCTTC. Translation gives CASSLRYGGNEQFF.

The chain links TRBV10-3 to TRBJ2-1, with 13 positions matching TRBD2. There are 18 residues in the CDR3. Looked up from germline, CDR1 is ENHRY and CDR2 is SYGVKD. The V and J ends lost 4 bases and 5 bases, in that order; junction bases with no gene match: 11. The CDR3 here is CAISVRQGGTSGNNEQFF. The CDR3 bases are TGTGCCATCAGTGTCAGACAGGGGGGGACTAGCGGGAACAATGAGCAGTTCTTC.

The rearrangement uses TRBV29-1 and TRBJ1-2; 7 bases are a match to TRBD1. Looked up from germline, CDR1 is SQVTM and CDR2 is ANQGSEA. V shed 7 bases, J shed 7 bases, and the junction held 15 bases outside the gene matches. CDR3 length: 14 residues. The CDR3 nucleotides read TGCAGCGCCCTCCCCCGTGACAGGGAAAGTGGCTACACCTTC. Translated, it gives CSALPRDRESGYTF.

The genes are TRBV18 and TRBJ1-3, with a possible D match to TRBD1 (5 bases). CDR1 and CDR2 from the germline V gene are KGHSH and LQKENI. This CDR3 has 15 amino acids. V lost 3 bases and J 0 bases, leaving 9 bases between the germline ends. CDR3 amino acids: CASSPQGGSGNTIYF. CDR3 coding DNA: TGTGCCAGCTCACCCCAGGGAGGCTCTGGAAACACCATATATTTT. Combining the CDR3 with reference TRBV18 and TRBJ1-3 gives the whole variable domain NAGVMQNPRHLVRRRGQEARLRCSPMKGHSHVYWYRQLPEEGLKFMVYLQKENIIDESGMPKERFSAEFPKEGPSILRIQQVVRGDSAAYFCASSPQGGSGNTIYFGEGSWLTVV.

The rearrangement joins TRBV19 to TRBJ1-5; D is unclear. The CDR3 extends over 15 amino acids. Germline V gene sequence: CDR1 LNHDA, CDR2 SQIVND (reference sequence). V was cut by 3 bases and J by 0 bases, with 9 bases left in between. Written as DNA, the CDR3 is TGTGCCAGTAGTATTCGACACAATAGCAATCAGCCCCAGCATTTT. Encoded protein: CASSIRHNSNQPQHF.

This rearrangement joins TRBV10-3 to TRBJ1-6; 12 bases align to TRBD1. Trimming took 2 bases from V and 9 from J; bases not matched to a gene: 5. The CDR3 has 16 residues. Germline lookup yields CDR1 ENHRY and CDR2 SYGVKD. The CDR3 sequence: CAISEHGTGGSSPLHF. The CDR3 DNA sequence: TGTGCCATCAGTGAGCATGGGACAGGGGGCTCTTCACCCCTCCACTTT.

The chain's CDR3 is CASSQRGGETQYF. The CDR3, as DNA: TGTGCCAGCAGCCAGCGAGGCGGAGAGACCCAGTACTTC. V usage is TRBV3-1 (or the pseudogene TRBV3-2) and J usage is TRBJ2-5; D gene unclear. V gave up 3 bases and J gave up 4 bases, with 9 bases separating them. The germline gives CDR1 LGHDT, CDR2 YNNKEL (reference sequence). This CDR3 has 13 amino acids.

The CDR3 spells CASSRGLAKITDTQYF. For the CDR3, the DNA is TGTGCCAGCAGTAGGGGACTAGCGAAGATAACAGATACGCAGTATTTT. The chain carries TRBV6-2 or TRBV6-3 and TRBJ2-3, with 10 bases lining up with TRBD2. Unmatched junction bases numbered 8, after V lost 5 bases and J lost 3 bases. The CDR3 loop spans 16 amino acids. Germline V gene data show CDR1 as MNHEY and CDR2 as SVGEGT.

The CDR3 sequence: CASSTQDRGRAFF. CDR3 in DNA: TGTGCCAGCAGTACCCAGGACAGGGGGAGAGCTTTCTTT. The rearrangement joins TRBV27 to TRBJ1-1; 10 bases fit TRBD1. CDR1 and CDR2 (germline): MNHEY, SMNVEV (reference sequence). J lost 10 bases, V lost 5 bases, and 7 bases had no gene match. This CDR3 contains 13 residues.